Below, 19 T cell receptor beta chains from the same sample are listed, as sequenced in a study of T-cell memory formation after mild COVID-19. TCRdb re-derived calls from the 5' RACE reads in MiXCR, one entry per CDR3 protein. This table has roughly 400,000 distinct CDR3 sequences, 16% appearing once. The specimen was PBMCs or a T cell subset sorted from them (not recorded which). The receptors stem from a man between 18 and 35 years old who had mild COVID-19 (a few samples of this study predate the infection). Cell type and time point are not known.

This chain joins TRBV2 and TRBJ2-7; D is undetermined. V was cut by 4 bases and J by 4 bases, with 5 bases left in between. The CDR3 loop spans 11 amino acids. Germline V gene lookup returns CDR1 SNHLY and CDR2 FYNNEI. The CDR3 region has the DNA TGTGCCAGCAGTGCAGAGTACGAGCAGTACGTC. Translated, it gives CASSAEYEQYV.

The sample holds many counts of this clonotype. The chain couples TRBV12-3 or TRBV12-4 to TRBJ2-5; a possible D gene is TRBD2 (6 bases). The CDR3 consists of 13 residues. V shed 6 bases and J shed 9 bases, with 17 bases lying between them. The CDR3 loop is CASSPGLDESQYF. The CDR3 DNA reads TGTGCCAGCAGCCCGGGACTGGATGAATCCCAGTACTTC.

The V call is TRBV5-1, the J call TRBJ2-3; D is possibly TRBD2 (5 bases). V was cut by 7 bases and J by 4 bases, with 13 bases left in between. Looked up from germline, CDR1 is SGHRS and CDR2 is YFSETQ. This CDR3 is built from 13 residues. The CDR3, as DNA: TGCGCCAGCCGAGCAGGCGGGTCAGATACGCAGTATTTT. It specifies CASRAGGSDTQYF. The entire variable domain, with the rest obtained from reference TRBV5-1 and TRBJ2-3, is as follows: KAGVTQTPRYLIKTRGQQVTLSCSPISGHRSVSWYQQTPGQGLQFLFEYFSETQRNKGNFPGRFSGRQFSNSRSEMNVSTLELGDSALYLCASRAGGSDTQYFGPGTRLTVL.

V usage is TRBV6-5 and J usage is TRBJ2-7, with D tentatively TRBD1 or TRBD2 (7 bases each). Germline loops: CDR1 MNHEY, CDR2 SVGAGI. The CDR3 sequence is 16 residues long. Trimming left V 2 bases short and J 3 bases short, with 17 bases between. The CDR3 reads CASSYQGGPLHYEQYF. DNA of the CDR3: TGTGCCAGCAGTTACCAGGGGGGGCCCCTCCACTACGAGCAGTACTTC.

CDR3 loop: CASSVGRNTEAFF. CDR3 DNA: TGCGCCAGCAGTGTGGGGCGTAACACTGAAGCTTTCTTT. V usage is TRBV10-2 and J usage is TRBJ1-1; perhaps TRBD1 as D (5 bases). Germline CDR1 is WSHSY and CDR2 is SAAADI. V was clipped by 4 bases and J by 2 bases, with 8 bases between them. This CDR3 has 13 amino acids.

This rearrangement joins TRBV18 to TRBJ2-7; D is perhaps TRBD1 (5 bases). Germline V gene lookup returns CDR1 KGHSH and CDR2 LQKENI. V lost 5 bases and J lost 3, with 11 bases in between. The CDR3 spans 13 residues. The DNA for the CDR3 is TGTGCCAGCTCAGCAGGGCCATACTACGAGCAGTACTTC. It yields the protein CASSAGPYYEQYF.

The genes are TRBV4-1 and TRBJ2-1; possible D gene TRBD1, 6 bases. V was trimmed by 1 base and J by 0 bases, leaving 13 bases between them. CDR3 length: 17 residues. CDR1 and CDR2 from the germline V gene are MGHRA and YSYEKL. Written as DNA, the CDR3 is TGCGCCAGCAGCCAAGTAAACGGACAGAGCTCCTACAATGAGCAGTTCTTC. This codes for CASSQVNGQSSYNEQFF.

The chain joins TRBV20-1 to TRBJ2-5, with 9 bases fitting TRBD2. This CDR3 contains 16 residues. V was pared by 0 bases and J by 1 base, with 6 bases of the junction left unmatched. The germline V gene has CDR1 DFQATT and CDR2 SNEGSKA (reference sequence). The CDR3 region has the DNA TGCAGTGCTAGAGATCCGCTAGCGGGGATCCAAGAGACCCAGTACTTC. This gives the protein CSARDPLAGIQETQYF.

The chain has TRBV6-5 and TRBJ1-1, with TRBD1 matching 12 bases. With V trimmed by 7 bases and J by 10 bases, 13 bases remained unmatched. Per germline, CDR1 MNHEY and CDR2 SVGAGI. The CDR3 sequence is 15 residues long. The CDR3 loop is CASMRWGQGASRAFF. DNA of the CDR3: TGTGCCAGCATGCGGTGGGGACAGGGGGCGAGTCGAGCTTTCTTT.

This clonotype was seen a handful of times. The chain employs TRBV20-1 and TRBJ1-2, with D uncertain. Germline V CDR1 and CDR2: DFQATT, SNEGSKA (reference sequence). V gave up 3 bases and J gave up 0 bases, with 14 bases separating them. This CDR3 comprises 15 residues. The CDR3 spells CSASNEAGANYGYTF. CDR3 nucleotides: TGCAGTGCTAGTAATGAGGCAGGAGCTAACTATGGCTACACCTTC.

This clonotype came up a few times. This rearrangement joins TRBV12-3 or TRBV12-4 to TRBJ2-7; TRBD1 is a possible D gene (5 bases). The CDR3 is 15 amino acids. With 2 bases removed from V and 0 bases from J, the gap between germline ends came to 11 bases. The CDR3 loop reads CASSLPGSSSYEQYF. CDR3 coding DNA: TGTGCCAGCAGTTTACCAGGGTCGAGCTCCTACGAGCAGTACTTC.

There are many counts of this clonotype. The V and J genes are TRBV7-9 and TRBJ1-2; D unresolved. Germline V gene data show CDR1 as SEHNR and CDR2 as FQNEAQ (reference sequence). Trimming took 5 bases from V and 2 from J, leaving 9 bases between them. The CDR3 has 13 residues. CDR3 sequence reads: CASSRTENYGYTF. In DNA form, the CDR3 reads TGTGCCAGCAGCCGTACAGAGAACTATGGCTACACCTTC.

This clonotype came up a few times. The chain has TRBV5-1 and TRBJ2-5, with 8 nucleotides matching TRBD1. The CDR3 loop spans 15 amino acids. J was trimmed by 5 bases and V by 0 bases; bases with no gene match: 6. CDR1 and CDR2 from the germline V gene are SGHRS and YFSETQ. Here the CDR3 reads CASSLDPGGGETQYF. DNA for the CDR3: TGCGCCAGCAGCTTGGACCCAGGGGGCGGGGAGACCCAGTACTTC.

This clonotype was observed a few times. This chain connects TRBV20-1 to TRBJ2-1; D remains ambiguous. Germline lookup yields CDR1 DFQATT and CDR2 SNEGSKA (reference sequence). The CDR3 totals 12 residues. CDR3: CSRVSVYNEQFF. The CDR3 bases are TGCAGCCGCGTATCAGTATACAATGAGCAGTTCTTC.

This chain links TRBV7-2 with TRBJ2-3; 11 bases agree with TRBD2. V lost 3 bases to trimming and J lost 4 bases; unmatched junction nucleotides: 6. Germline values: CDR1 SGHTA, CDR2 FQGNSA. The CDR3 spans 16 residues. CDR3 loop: CASSLVAGGLSDTQYF. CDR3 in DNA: TGTGCCAGCAGCTTGGTAGCGGGGGGGCTCTCAGATACGCAGTATTTT.

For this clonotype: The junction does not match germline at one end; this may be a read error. The CDR3: CASSERGGRVTTLKNSF. The CDR3 bases are TGTGCCAGCAGTGAAAGAGGTGGCAGGGTTACTACTTTAAAGAATTCCTTT. The rearrangement links TRBV6-1 to TRBJ1-1, with D possibly TRBD1 on 5 matching bases. Germline CDR1 reads MNHNS; CDR2 reads SASEGT. This CDR3 spans 17 amino acids.

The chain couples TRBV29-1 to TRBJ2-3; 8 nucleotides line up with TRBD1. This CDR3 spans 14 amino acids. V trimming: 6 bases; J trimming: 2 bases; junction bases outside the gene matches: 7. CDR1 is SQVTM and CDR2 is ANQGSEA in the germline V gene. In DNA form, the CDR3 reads TGCAGCGTGGGCGACAGGGGACCCACAGATACGCAGTATTTT. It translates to CSVGDRGPTDTQYF.

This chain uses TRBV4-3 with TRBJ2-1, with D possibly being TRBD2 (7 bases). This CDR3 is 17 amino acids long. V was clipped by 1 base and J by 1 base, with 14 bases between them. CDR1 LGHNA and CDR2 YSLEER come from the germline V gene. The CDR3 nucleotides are TGCGCCAGCAGCCAAGTGGGAGGGGGGGAATCCTACAATGAGCAGTTCTTC. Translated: CASSQVGGGESYNEQFF.

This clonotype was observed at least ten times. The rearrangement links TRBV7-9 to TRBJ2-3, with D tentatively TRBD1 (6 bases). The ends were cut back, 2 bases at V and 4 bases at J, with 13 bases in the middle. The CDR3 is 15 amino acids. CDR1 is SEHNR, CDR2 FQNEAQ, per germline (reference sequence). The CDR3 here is CASSLWSRGADTQYF. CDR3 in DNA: TGTGCCAGCAGCTTATGGAGCAGGGGAGCAGATACGCAGTATTTT.